The next 5 T cell receptor beta chains were all read from a single sample in a study of early T cells in non-severe SARS-CoV-2 infection. Each CDR3 protein is one row after TCRdb ran MiXCR on the 5' RACE reads. The sample gives around 20,000 distinct CDR3 sequences, 3.5% to 4.5% of which show up once; 1.4% to 1.5% is in the top ten. Sequenced material: whole blood. The receptors were sampled from an adult who was a healthcare worker with PCR-confirmed SARS-CoV-2 infection or an uninfected control (not recorded which).

This clonotype has ten or more counts. The chain has TRBV29-1 and TRBJ2-3; TRBD2 matches 14 bases. Trimming removed 3 bases from V and 2 bases from J; junction bases left unmatched: 10. The length of the CDR3 is 18 residues. In germline, CDR1 is SQVTM, CDR2 ANQGSEA. The CDR3 DNA reads TGCAGCGTTGATCCCCTCGGGACTAGCGGGGGCGTCACAGATACGCAGTATTTT. Its translation: CSVDPLGTSGGVTDTQYF.

This CDR3 reads CASSLSVGSAETQYF. CDR3 sequence (DNA): TGTGCCAGCAGCTTAAGTGTCGGTAGCGCGGAGACCCAGTACTTC. The V and J genes are TRBV7-3 and TRBJ2-5; D might be TRBD2 (5 bases). V gave up 1 base and J gave up 5 bases, with 14 bases separating them. CDR1 and CDR2 (germline): SGHTA, FQGTGA. The CDR3 consists of 15 residues.

The rearrangement links TRBV11-2 to TRBJ1-1; D remains ambiguous. This CDR3 is built from 13 residues. The germline V gene encodes CDR1 SGHAT and CDR2 FQNNGV. Trimming took off 8 bases at V and 2 bases at J, with 12 bases between the two ends. CDR3 sequence (DNA): TGTGCCAGCGGTCGGACCGAAAACACTGAAGCTTTCTTT. The encoded protein is CASGRTENTEAFF.

The DNA for the CDR3 is TGCAGTGCTAGAGGAGGGGCGATTTACGAGCAGTACTTC. Its translation is CSARGGAIYEQYF. The rearrangement links TRBV20-1 to TRBJ2-7; D may correspond to TRBD1 or TRBD2 (5 bases each). Germline assignment: CDR1 DFQATT and CDR2 SNEGSKA (reference sequence). V lost 1 base and J 4 bases, leaving 11 bases between the germline ends. The CDR3 is 13 residues long.

This clonotype was detected ten times or more. The chain links TRBV10-3 to TRBJ1-5, with 7 bases fitting TRBD1. This CDR3 contains 16 residues. Germline CDR1 reads ENHRY; CDR2 reads SYGVKD. V dropped 4 bases and J dropped 5; count of bases not matched to a gene: 11. CDR3 bases: TGTGCCATCAGTGCGGTGGAGACCACAGGGGATCAGCCCCAGCATTTT. It yields the protein CAISAVETTGDQPQHF.